The rows below give T cell receptor beta chains drawn from one sample of a study of control samples from healthy donors and cancer patients. Profiling relied on immunoSEQ multiplex PCR, and the TCRdb table lists in-frame clones only, not all of them. The table records 150,000 or so clones, 93% of them present only once. The specimen was blood. The receptors were gathered from a young man in good health. CDR3s include the opening cysteine and the closing phenylalanine or tryptophan. The D gene is left open where the match is weak. Where a row states a size, it is once, few, many or the class of an expanded clone; other rows omit it.

abundance	v_gene	j_gene	d_gene	CDR3aa
NA	TRBV19	TRBJ2-7	NA	CASSTQGPRTYEQYF
NA	TRBV5-1	TRBJ1-6	NA	CASSLFSQPNSPLHF
NA	TRBV28	TRBJ2-7	TRBD2	CASSFERELNEQYF
few	TRBV6-2/TRBV6-3	TRBJ2-2	TRBD2	CASSYPRTSGRGTGELFF
NA	TRBV12-3/TRBV12-4	TRBJ1-5	NA	CASSLGNQPQHF
NA	TRBV4-1	TRBJ2-1	TRBD1	CASSQTGAEQFF
NA	TRBV6-2/TRBV6-3	TRBJ2-7	NA	CASSLTGTYEQYF
NA	TRBV6-2/TRBV6-3	TRBJ2-1	NA	CASSYSGVRYNEQFF
NA	TRBV6-5	TRBJ1-1	NA	CASIWAGEGDTEAFF
NA	TRBV7-9	TRBJ2-7	NA	CASSLWGSEQYF
NA	TRBV7-8	TRBJ2-1	TRBD1	CASSFMRQGRLSYNEQFF
NA	TRBV5-1	TRBJ1-4	NA	CASSFQGGNEKLFF
NA	TRBV6-5	TRBJ1-5	NA	CASSQEGGTAKHF
NA	TRBV19	TRBJ1-2	NA	CASSIGTSLGYTF
NA	TRBV6-2/TRBV6-3	TRBJ1-5	TRBD1	CASSFKGQNQPQHF
NA	TRBV28	TRBJ1-2	NA	CASSLSPAANGYTF
once	TRBV7-2	TRBJ1-5	NA	CASSSLEAHQPQHF
NA	TRBV6-5	TRBJ1-6	NA	CASNLVGGRSPLHF
once	TRBV2	TRBJ2-1	TRBD2	CASSDPGGNEQFF